Each of the 3 T cell receptor beta chains below was sequenced from the same sample in a study of T-cell reconstitution after alpha-beta-depleted transplantation in children. Unique molecular identifiers were incorporated when the TCRbeta library was constructed. Via MiXCR, TCRdb re-called the PCR reads, giving one row per CDR3 protein. The table lists about 900,000 distinct CDR3 sequences, less than 30% of them singletons. Material: PBMCs, mostly from graft donor cells, obtained 360 days after TCRalphabeta/CD19-depleted stem cell transplant. Source of these receptors: a boy in the first two years of life who had a stem cell transplant for SCID, so the T cells may come from the graft donor.

As for this clonotype: A read error may account for a junction end that differs from germline. The chain uses TRBV6-5 and TRBJ2-5; D is unresolved. CDR3 length: 14 residues. Germline CDR1 and CDR2: MNHEY and SVGAGI. In nucleotides, the CDR3 is TGTTCCAGCAGTTACTCGCCGGAGCAAGAGACCCAGTACTTC. Translation gives CSSSYSPEQETQYF.

Note on this clonotype: A read error is possible here, since a much larger clone lies one base away. V is TRBV29-1 and J is TRBJ1-1; no firm D call. Germline V gene sequence: CDR1 SQVTM, CDR2 ANQGSEA. The CDR3 runs 13 residues. CDR3 in amino acids: CSVVRPMNTEAYF. The CDR3 nucleotides are TGCAGCGTTGTAAGACCGATGAACACTGAAGCTTACTTT. The full variable domain, its missing parts supplied by reference TRBV29-1 and TRBJ1-1, is SAVISQKPSRDICQRGTSLTIQCQVDSQVTMMFWYRQQPGQSLTLIATANQGSEATYESGFVIDKFPISRPNLTFSTLTVSNMSPEDSSIYLCSVVRPMNTEAYFGQGTRLTVV.

This clonotype was counted a single time. The chain has TRBV6-1 and TRBJ2-5; 7 bases match TRBD1. The CDR3 loop spans 15 amino acids. Trimming removed 6 bases from V and 4 bases from J; junction bases left unmatched: 11. CDR1 is MNHNS and CDR2 is SASEGT in the germline V gene. The chain's CDR3 is CASRPDRVRGETQYF. CDR3 DNA: TGTGCCAGCAGGCCCGACAGGGTCCGGGGAGAGACCCAGTACTTC.